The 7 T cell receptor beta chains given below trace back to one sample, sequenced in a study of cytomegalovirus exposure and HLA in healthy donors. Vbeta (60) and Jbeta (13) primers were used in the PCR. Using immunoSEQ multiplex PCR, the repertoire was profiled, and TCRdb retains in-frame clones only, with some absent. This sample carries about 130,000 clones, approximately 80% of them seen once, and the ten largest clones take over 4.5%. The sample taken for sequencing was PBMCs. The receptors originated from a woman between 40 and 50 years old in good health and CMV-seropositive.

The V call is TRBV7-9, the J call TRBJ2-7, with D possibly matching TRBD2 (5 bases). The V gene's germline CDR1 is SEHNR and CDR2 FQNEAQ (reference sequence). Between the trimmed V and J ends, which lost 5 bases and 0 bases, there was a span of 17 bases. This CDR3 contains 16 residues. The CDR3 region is CASSLGRGVSSYEQYF. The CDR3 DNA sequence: TGTGCCAGCAGCCTAGGTCGGGGTGTGAGCTCCTACGAGCAGTACTTC.

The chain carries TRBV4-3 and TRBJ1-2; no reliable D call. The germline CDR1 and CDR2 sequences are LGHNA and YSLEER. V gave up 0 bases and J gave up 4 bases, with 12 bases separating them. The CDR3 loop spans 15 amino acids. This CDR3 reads CASSQDLLGGYGYTF. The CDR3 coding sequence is TGCGCCAGCAGCCAAGATCTGCTGGGAGGCTATGGCTACACCTTC.

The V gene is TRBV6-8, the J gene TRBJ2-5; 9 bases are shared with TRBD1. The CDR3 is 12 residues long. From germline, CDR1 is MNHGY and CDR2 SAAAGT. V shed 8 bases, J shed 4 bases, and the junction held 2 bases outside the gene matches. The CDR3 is CASGQGRETQYF. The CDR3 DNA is TGTGCCAGCGGACAGGGGCGAGAGACCCAGTACTTC.

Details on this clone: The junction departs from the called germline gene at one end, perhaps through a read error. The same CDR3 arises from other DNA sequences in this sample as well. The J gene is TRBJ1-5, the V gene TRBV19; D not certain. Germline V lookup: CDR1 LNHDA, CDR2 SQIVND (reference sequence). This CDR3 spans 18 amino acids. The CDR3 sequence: CASSMRTQADYSNQPQHF. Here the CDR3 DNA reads TGTGCCAGTAGTATGAGGACTCAGGCTGATTATAGCAATCAGCCTCAGCATTTT.

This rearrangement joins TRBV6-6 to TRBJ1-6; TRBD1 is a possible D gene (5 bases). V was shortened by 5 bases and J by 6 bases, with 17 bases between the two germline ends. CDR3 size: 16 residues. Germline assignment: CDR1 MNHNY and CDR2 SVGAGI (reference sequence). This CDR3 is CASSPLGDSGNSPLHF. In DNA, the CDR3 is TGTGCCAGCAGTCCATTAGGGGATTCGGGTAATTCACCCCTCCACTTT.

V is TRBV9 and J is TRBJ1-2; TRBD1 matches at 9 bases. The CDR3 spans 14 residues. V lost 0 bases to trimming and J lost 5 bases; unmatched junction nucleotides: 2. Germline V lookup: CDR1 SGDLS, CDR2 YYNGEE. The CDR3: CASSVGGTGYGYTF. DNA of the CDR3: TGTGCCAGCAGCGTAGGAGGGACAGGGTATGGCTACACCTTC.

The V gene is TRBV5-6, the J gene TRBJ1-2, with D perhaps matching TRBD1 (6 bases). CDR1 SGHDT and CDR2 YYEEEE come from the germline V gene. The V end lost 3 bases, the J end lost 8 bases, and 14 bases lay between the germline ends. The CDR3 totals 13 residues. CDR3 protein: CASSSQGLDGYTF. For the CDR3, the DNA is TGTGCCAGCAGCTCCCAGGGGCTCGACGGCTACACCTTC.